This T cell receptor (beta chain) is from a study of cytomegalovirus exposure and HLA in healthy donors. Of note for this clone: A junction boundary mismatches the germline segment, possibly from a read error.

Both 60 Vbeta primers and 13 Jbeta primers went into the PCR. Some clones are missing from TCRdb's copy, which holds only in-frame ones; the method was immunoSEQ multiplex PCR. Seen in this sample are about 110,000 clones; the ten most common clones hold approximately 3.8%. CDR1 and CDR2 from the germline V gene are SNHLY and FYNNEI. The CDR3 is 10 residues long. The chain employs TRBV2 and TRBJ2-1; 7 bases agree with TRBD2. The sequence was collected from a man between 18 and 29 years old in good health and CMV-seronegative. The sequencing input was PBMCs. The chain's CDR3 is CASRGGEGLF. The CDR3 DNA follows: TGTGCCAGCAGGGGGGGGGAAGGGCTCTTC. The whole variable domain, remainder taken from reference TRBV2 and TRBJ2-1, is EPEVTQTPSHQVTQMGQEVILRCVPISNHLYFYWYRQILGQKVEFLVSFYNNEISEKSEIFDDQFSVERPDGSNFTLKIRSTKLEDSAMYFCASRGGEGLFGPGTRLTVL.